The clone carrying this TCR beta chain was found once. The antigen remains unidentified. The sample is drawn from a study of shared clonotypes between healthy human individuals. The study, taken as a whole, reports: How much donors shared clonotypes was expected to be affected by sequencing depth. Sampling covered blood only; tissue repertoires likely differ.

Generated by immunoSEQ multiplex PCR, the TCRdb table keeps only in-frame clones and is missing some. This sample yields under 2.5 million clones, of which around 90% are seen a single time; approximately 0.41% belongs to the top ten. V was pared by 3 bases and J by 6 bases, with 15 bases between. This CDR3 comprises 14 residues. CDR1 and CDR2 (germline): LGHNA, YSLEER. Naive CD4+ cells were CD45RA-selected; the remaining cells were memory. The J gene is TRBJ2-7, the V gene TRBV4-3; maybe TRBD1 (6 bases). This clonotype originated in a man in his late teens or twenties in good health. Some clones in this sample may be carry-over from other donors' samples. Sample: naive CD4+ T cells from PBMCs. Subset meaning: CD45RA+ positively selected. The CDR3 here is CASSHTQGSGEQYF. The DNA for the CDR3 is TGCGCCAGCAGCCATACACAGGGTTCGGGCGAGCAGTACTTC.